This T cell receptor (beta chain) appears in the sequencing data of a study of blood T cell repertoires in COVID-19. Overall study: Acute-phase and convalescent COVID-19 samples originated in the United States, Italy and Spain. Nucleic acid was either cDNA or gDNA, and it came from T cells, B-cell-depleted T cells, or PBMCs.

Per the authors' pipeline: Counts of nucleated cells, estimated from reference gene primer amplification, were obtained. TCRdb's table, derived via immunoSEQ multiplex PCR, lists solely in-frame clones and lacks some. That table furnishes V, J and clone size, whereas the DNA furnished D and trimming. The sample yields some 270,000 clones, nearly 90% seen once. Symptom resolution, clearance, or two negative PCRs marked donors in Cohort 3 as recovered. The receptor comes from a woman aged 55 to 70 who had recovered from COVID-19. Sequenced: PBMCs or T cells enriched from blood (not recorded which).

The CDR3 sequence: CASSLGDRLLNTEAFF. CDR3 nucleotides: TGTGCCAGCAGCTTAGGGGACAGACTACTGAACACTGAAGCTTTCTTT. The V and J genes are TRBV7-3 and TRBJ1-1; 7 bases line up with TRBD1. The trim removed 2 bases at V and 0 bases at J, leaving 6 bases unmatched. The CDR3 has 16 amino acids. Germline V gene sequence: CDR1 SGHTA, CDR2 FQGTGA.